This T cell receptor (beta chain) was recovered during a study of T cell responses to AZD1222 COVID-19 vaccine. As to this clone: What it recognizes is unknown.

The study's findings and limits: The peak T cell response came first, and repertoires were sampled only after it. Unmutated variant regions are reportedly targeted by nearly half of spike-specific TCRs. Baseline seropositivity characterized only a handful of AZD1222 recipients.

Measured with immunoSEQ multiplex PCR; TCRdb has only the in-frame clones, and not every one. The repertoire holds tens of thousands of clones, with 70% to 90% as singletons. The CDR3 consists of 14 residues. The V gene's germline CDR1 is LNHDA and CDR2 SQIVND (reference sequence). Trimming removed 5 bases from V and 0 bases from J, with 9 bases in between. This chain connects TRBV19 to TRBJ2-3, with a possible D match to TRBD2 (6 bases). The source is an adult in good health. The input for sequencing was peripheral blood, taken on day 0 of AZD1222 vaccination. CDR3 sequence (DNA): TGTGCCAGTAGTCCTAGCGCCAGCACAGATACGCAGTATTTT. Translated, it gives CASSPSASTDTQYF.